Here is one T cell receptor beta chain with its context. What it recognizes is unknown. CDR3 length equals 20 residues. The germline V gene encodes CDR1 SGHAT and CDR2 FQDESV (reference sequence). This entry comes from a study of CXCR3-negative and CXCR3-positive naive CD8 T cells. Regarding the study as a whole: Naive CXCR3-negative cells resembled naive CXCR3-positive cells in TRBV-TRBJ usage; memory cells differed.

Preparation of TRB cDNA libraries relied on 5' RACE carrying UMI labels. For each CDR3 protein, TCRdb gives one entry from its re-call of the 5' RACE reads, without DNA. This table holds more than 45,000 distinct CDR3 sequences. The sequence derives from a human donor in good health. Some clones in this sample may be carry-over from other donors' samples. Material for sequencing was naive CXCR3- CD8+ T cells from blood. The subset denotes: CD45RO-CCR7+CD27+CD95- naive CD8+ T cells lacking CXCR3 (TNR3-). The chain carries TRBV11-1 and TRBJ2-3; checking the TCRdb D call of TRBD2 is not possible without DNA. The chain's CDR3 is CASSGSPHLQSGGAADTQYF.